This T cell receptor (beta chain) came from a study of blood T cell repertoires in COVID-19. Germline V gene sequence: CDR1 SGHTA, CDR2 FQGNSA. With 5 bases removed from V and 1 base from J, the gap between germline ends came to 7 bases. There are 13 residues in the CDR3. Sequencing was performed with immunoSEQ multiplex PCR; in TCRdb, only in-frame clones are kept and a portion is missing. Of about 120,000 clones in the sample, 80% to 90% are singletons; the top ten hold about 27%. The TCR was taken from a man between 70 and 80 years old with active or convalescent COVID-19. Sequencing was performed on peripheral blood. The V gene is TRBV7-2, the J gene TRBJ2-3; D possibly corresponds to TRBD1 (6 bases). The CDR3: CASSPGGTDTQYF. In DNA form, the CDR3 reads TGTGCCAGCAGCCCAGGGGGCACAGATACGCAGTATTTT.